What follows is one T cell receptor (beta chain) and its context. Its recognized antigen is unknown. Per-base quality was not reported, and no clone a single base away is much larger than it. Including cysteine and phenylalanine, the CDR3 has 13 amino acids. Just the 39-base CDR3 DNA is kept, in frame starting at base 1. Cut back by 3 bases and 0 bases, the V and J ends lie 3 bases apart. According to the germline V gene (reference sequence), CDR1 reads MNHEY and CDR2 reads SMNVEV. The data were taken from a study of blood T cells in healthy people across ages (dated by TCRdb to the mid-2010s). General notes on the study: In model experiments, template switching captured about one uniquely barcoded TCR beta cDNA molecule for every two T cells. To track age-related changes in TCR beta repertoire diversity, the study relied on deep sequencing normalized with unique cDNA molecular identifiers. Donors were grouped into four age groups: young (average 16 years), middle-aged (over 35), aged (approximately 67) and long-lived (just over 80). To avoid experimental bias, donors of different ages were spread randomly across the sequencing lanes. The study analyzed two additional independent replicas of 1 million unique cDNA reads from the same blood draw for two donors, one aged 18 to 29 and one aged 80 or older. Study-level results and caveats: Bulk unsorted PBMC profiling prevented conclusive comparison of naive and antigen-experienced compartments. Compared with the aged group, the long-lived group had more naive CD4+ T cells, fewer expanded clones and increased TCR diversity, suggesting age selection. Estimates of total diversity from one million sequenced T cells were regarded as lower bounds and underestimates. As age increased, observed TCR beta diversity per million T cells dropped in a roughly linear way, and a significant reduction was already evident by age about 40. There was a strong correlation between observed TCR beta diversity and the percentage of naive T cells measured by flow cytometry. Because donor CMV infection status was unknown, age-related changes in expanded clonotypes were potentially confounded.

Receptor amplification or capture employed 5' RACE. This sample was sequenced with an Illumina HiSeq 2500. A second roughly 6 to 12 cycle PCR used a sample-barcoded 5' primer and a J-beta primer mix. A unique molecular identifier was introduced onto each TCR beta cDNA molecule by a template-switch 5' adaptor carrying 12 random nucleotides. At least 2.5 million CDR3-containing paired-end reads were obtained from each sample. First-strand cDNA synthesis was performed from all RNA using the Mint cDNA synthesis kit, with priming by a TRBC-specific oligonucleotide. All cDNA was treated with uracil-DNA glycosylase and then went through a first 18-cycle PCR with the universal primers M1SS and BC2_uni_R. The study's own analysis went as follows. For normalization, 1 million high-quality reads, each with a distinct molecular identifier, were randomly selected from each sample. Reads sharing molecular identifiers were discarded rather than binned into consensus sequences. MiTCR, run with a Q25 quality threshold and the strictest error-elimination algorithm, handled CDR3 identification, clonotype clustering and error correction. A nonparametric unseen species model using Euler transformation provided a lower-bound estimate of total TCR beta diversity. Using fastp at Q25 and MiXCR, TCRdb reprocessed the public reads and kept productive beta chains. Each record represents a unique CDR3 protein, reported with the most common genes and DNA among its rows. The V and J calls reflect TCRdb's pipeline rather than the authors' work. The sample table holds 850,000 to 1,100,000 distinct CDR3 sequences, of which 35% to 40% were seen once. 13% of the sample lies in the top ten.

Donors were approximately 42 systemically healthy Caucasian individuals from Russia aged roughly 6 to 90 years. Each donor gave approximately 9.3 milliliters of peripheral blood, collected into EDTA-treated Vacutainer tubes. Ficoll-Paque density-gradient centrifugation was used to isolate PBMCs, with at least 7 million per sample. Total RNA, at least 6 micrograms per sample, was extracted from PBMCs with Trizol reagent. For every donor, flow cytometry on a PBMC aliquot measured the percentage of naive CD45RAhigh/CD27high T cells. In this chain, TRBV27 is recombined with TRBJ2-1; a confident D gene designation cannot be given. This receptor was obtained from a man between 18 and 35 years old in good health. The sample consisted of blood. CDR3 sequence: CASSFASYNEQFF. The nucleotides are TGTGCCAGCAGTTTCGCCTCCTACAATGAGCAGTTCTTC.